This TCR beta chain is from a study of T cell clusters in autoimmune cytopenias. CDR1 is MDHEN and CDR2 is SYDVKM in the germline V gene. CDR3 length: 16 amino acids. TRB was amplified by touch-down multiplex PCR, primer pools A and B combined. TCRdb reprocessed the multiplex PCR reads and stores each CDR3 protein as one record, lacking DNA. Seen in this sample are 6,500 to 8,500 distinct CDR3 sequences; the ten most common clones hold 4.5% to 6%. TRB was amplified from about 270 ng of peripheral blood genomic DNA per sample. This TCR was sampled from a human donor with an autoimmune cytopenia or autoimmune hepatitis (not recorded which). Sequencing used peripheral blood. The J gene is TRBJ2-3, the V gene TRBV28; TCRdb's D gene call, TRBD2, goes unchecked for lack of DNA. CDR3 residues: CASSPAGLTSTDTQYF.